The T cell receptor (beta chain) described here comes from a study of graft-versus-host responses after intestinal transplantation. General observations from the study: Early after transplant, HvG declines were associated with peak levels of circulating GvH clones.

TCRdb's table, derived via immunoSEQ multiplex PCR, lists solely in-frame clones and lacks some. The table has some 90,000 clones, approximately 92% seen once. Turning to this clone: Its antigen is unidentified.

This CDR3 region has 15 residues. Germline CDR1 MGHRA, CDR2 YSYEKL. J was trimmed by 4 bases and V by 4 bases; bases with no gene match: 6. This receptor was taken from a human donor who received an intestinal transplant. Material: unstimulated CD8+ T cells sorted from spleen or lymph node cells, obtained before intestinal transplant. V is TRBV4-1 and J is TRBJ2-7; 11 bases are shared with TRBD2. CDR3 bases: TGCGCCAGCAGCCCCCTAGCGGGAGGAGGGTACGAGCAGTACTTC. As protein: CASSPLAGGGYEQYF.